This paragraph reports one T cell receptor beta chain. The sample comes from a study of blood T cell repertoires in COVID-19. Turning to the study itself: COVID-19 samples, acute and convalescent, were from the United States, Italy and Spain.

CDR3 size: 15 residues. CDR1 and CDR2 from the germline V gene are SGHTA and FQGNSA. V was cut by 2 bases and J by 7 bases, with 12 bases left in between. The assay was immunoSEQ multiplex PCR, and TCRdb's table has in-frame clones only and misses some. In the table there are some 230,000 clones, more than 75% of which are singletons. The chain couples TRBV7-2 to TRBJ1-6; D perhaps matches TRBD1 (6 bases). Sample: peripheral blood. The receptor's source is a man aged 40-50 years with acute or convalescent COVID-19. CDR3 sequence reads: CASSLLSQGNSPLHF. The CDR3 nucleotides read TGTGCCAGCAGCTTACTATCTCAGGGGAATTCACCCCTCCACTTT.